This passage covers 9 T cell receptor beta chains from one sample sequenced in a study of blood T cells in healthy people across ages. It was with a sample-barcoded 5' primer and a J-beta primer mix that a second PCR of about 6 to 12 cycles was run. TCRdb passed the 5' RACE reads through MiXCR, listing each CDR3 protein once. Among approximately 320,000 distinct CDR3 sequences listed, roughly 26% were seen once. Sequencing was performed on blood. The source of these receptors is a woman aged 70-85 years in good health.

The chain carries TRBV20-1 and TRBJ2-1; no reliable D call. The CDR3 is 12 residues long. Germline V gene lookup returns CDR1 DFQATT and CDR2 SNEGSKA (reference sequence). Trimming pared 0 bases from V and 9 bases from J, leaving 9 bases between. In nucleotides, the CDR3 is TGCAGTGCTAGAGATGTCTTAGGTGAGCAGTTCTTC. Translation: CSARDVLGEQFF.

This rearrangement joins TRBV19 to TRBJ2-3; no reliable D call. V lost 5 bases and J 1 base, leaving 10 bases between the germline ends. Germline V gene lookup returns CDR1 LNHDA and CDR2 SQIVND (reference sequence). There are 14 residues in the CDR3. The CDR3 nucleotides are TGTGCCAGTAGTTCCGGCCACCGCACAGATACGCAGTATTTT. Translating gives CASSSGHRTDTQYF.

To note about this clonotype: One junction end disagrees with the germline gene, perhaps due to a read error. The chain couples TRBV5-1 to TRBJ2-1, with 7 bases matching TRBD2. The CDR3 totals 13 residues. Germline CDR1 SGHRS, CDR2 YFSETQ. The CDR3 reads CASRRDYNNEQVF. Here the CDR3 DNA reads TGCGCCAGCAGAAGGGACTACAACAATGAGCAGGTCTTC. Complete variable domain (other parts from reference TRBV5-1 and TRBJ2-1): KAGVTQTPRYLIKTRGQQVTLSCSPISGHRSVSWYQQTPGQGLQFLFEYFSETQRNKGNFPGRFSGRQFSNSRSEMNVSTLELGDSALYLCASRRDYNNEQVFGPGTRLTVL.

This clonotype showed up just a few times. This chain uses TRBV2 with TRBJ2-5, with D hard to call. V lost 6 bases and J lost 4, with 6 bases in between. The CDR3 sequence is 11 residues long. Germline V gives CDR1 SNHLY, CDR2 FYNNEI. CDR3 loop: CASRMTETQYF. The CDR3 bases are TGTGCCAGCAGGATGACAGAGACCCAGTACTTC.

Points on this clonotype: The junction departs from germline at one end; a sequencing error may be responsible. V usage is TRBV20-1 and J usage is TRBJ1-4; possibly TRBD1 for D (5 bases). In germline, CDR1 is DFQATT, CDR2 SNEGSKA (reference sequence). This CDR3 region has 15 residues. In nucleotides, the CDR3 is TGCAGTGCTGTACGACCGGGACGTTACGATGAAGAACTGTTTTTT. This gives the protein CSAVRPGRYDEELFF.

Regarding this clonotype: Being one base from a much bigger clone, this may be a read error. The chain combines TRBV28 with TRBJ1-5; D not certain. The germline CDR1 and CDR2 sequences are MDHEN and SYDVKM. This CDR3 region has 16 residues. The CDR3 sequence is CASRLSYTISNQPQHF. The CDR3 nucleotides are TGTGCCAGCAGATTATCCTACACCATTAGCAATCAGCCCCAGCATTTT.

The chain employs TRBV6-2 or TRBV6-3 and TRBJ2-1, with 10 bases that match TRBD1. V shed 2 bases and J 7 bases; nucleotides not matched to a gene: 5. In germline, CDR1 is MNHEY, CDR2 SVGEGT. The CDR3 covers 15 residues. The CDR3 region is CASSYGGQGVNEQFF. DNA of the CDR3: TGTGCCAGCAGTTACGGTGGACAGGGGGTAAATGAGCAGTTCTTC.

This clonotype occurred many times. The V gene is TRBV11-2, the J gene TRBJ1-4; TRBD1 is a possible D gene (6 bases). From germline, CDR1 is SGHAT and CDR2 FQNNGV. The CDR3 extends over 14 amino acids. Trimming pared 5 bases from V and 8 bases from J, leaving 15 bases between. The CDR3 bases are TGTGCCAGCAGCCCCACGGGGGCGAGGGAAAAACTGTTTTTT. Amino acids: CASSPTGAREKLFF.

The V and J genes are TRBV6-5 and TRBJ1-2; D unresolved. V lost 2 bases and J 3 bases, leaving 10 bases between the germline ends. CDR1 and CDR2 from the germline V gene are MNHEY and SVGAGI. The CDR3 loop spans 14 amino acids. CDR3 sequence: CASSYREVDYGYTF. CDR3 in DNA: TGTGCCAGCAGTTACAGGGAGGTCGACTATGGCTACACCTTC.